The rows below give T cell receptor beta chains drawn from one sample of a study of blood T cell repertoires in COVID-19. The repertoire was sequenced with immunoSEQ multiplex PCR; TCRdb's copy has only in-frame clones and lacks some. The table has about 80,000 clones, 60% to 85% seen once. Sequencing was performed on peripheral blood. The receptors were sampled from a human donor in a cohort sampled during active COVID-19. Both conserved end residues are part of each CDR3. The D gene is left open where the match is weak. Not every row has a clone size; where given, it reads once, few, many or a size class.

CDR3 DNA,CDR3 protein,J gene,clone size,D gene,V gene
TGTGCCAGCAGTGACTTACAGGGGGGCTATGGCTACACCTTC,CASSDLQGGYGYTF,TRBJ1-2,NA,TRBD1,TRBV2
TGTGCCAGCAGCGACGACAGGGATCTGAACACCGGGGAGCTGTTTTTT,CASSDDRDLNTGELFF,TRBJ2-2,NA,TRBD1,TRBV9
TGTGCCAGCAGTTTACTCGGGACTGAAGCTTTCTTT,CASSLLGTEAFF,TRBJ1-1,few,NA,TRBV12-3/TRBV12-4
TGTGCCAGCAGCCTCCCTTCGAACACTGAAGCTTTCTTT,CASSLPSNTEAFF,TRBJ1-1,few,NA,TRBV7-9
TGTGCCAGCAGCCATTCTGCCGGGGGAGTCTACGAGCAGTACTTC,CASSHSAGGVYEQYF,TRBJ2-7,NA,NA,TRBV3-1/TRBV3-2
TGTGCCAGCAGGGTATTGGGACAGGGGCCCGGGGGCTACACCTTC,CASRVLGQGPGGYTF,TRBJ1-2,NA,TRBD1,TRBV6-4
TGTGCCAGCAGCCTTGGGGACAGGCGAATCACCGGGGAGCTGTTTTTT,CASSLGDRRITGELFF,TRBJ2-2,few,TRBD1,TRBV28
TGTGCCAGCAGCCGTAGAAGGACGGACACCTACAATGAGCAGTTCTTC,CASSRRRTDTYNEQFF,TRBJ2-1,NA,NA,TRBV13
TGTGCCAGCAGCTTAGATTCGGGACAGGGGAGGAACTATGGCTACACCTTC,CASSLDSGQGRNYGYTF,TRBJ1-2,NA,TRBD1,TRBV7-8
TGTGCCAGCAGTTACTCTCCAGGGGCGAACTATGGCTACACCTTC,CASSYSPGANYGYTF,TRBJ1-2,few,NA,TRBV6-5
TGCGCCAGCAACCAGGGGGATGAAGCTTTCTTT,CASNQGDEAFF,TRBJ1-1,NA,TRBD1,TRBV5-1
TGTGCCAGCAGTGATGGGACAGGGCTGGGGTCTGGGGCCAACGTCCTGACTTTC,CASSDGTGLGSGANVLTF,TRBJ2-6,NA,TRBD1,TRBV2
TGTGCCAGCAGCTCACAGGGGGCTTGGTACAATCAGCCCCAGCATTTT,CASSSQGAWYNQPQHF,TRBJ1-5,many,TRBD1,TRBV7-9
TGTGCCAGCAGCCCATTGGGGCAGGGAGGTGAAAAACTGTTTTTT,CASSPLGQGGEKLFF,TRBJ1-4,NA,NA,TRBV7-9
TGTGCCAGCAGCTTAGCGGGGGGTAGAGAGCAGTTCTTC,CASSLAGGREQFF,TRBJ2-1,NA,NA,TRBV7-2
TGTGCCTGGAGTGTACAGGCGTCGAGGGGCTACACCTTC,CAWSVQASRGYTF,TRBJ1-2,NA,NA,TRBV30
TGTGCCAGCAGTTACCTAGGACGGGAAGAAGCTTTCTTT,CASSYLGREEAFF,TRBJ1-1,few,NA,TRBV6-5
TGTGCCAGCAGGACAGGGGCAGGTTCTGGAAACACCATATATTTT,CASRTGAGSGNTIYF,TRBJ1-3,NA,TRBD1,TRBV7-8
TGTGCCAGCAGTGAGAGCGGGGGTGTAGATACGCAGTATTTT,CASSESGGVDTQYF,TRBJ2-3,NA,TRBD2,TRBV6-1
TGTGCCAGCAGTGACTCGATGTGGGGGGATAGGCAGCCCCAGCATTTT,CASSDSMWGDRQPQHF,TRBJ1-5,NA,NA,TRBV6-4
TGCGCCAGCAGCCAGCTAGCGGGGGACTACACAGATACGCAGTATTTT,CASSQLAGDYTDTQYF,TRBJ2-3,NA,TRBD2,TRBV4-1
TGTGCCAGCAGCTTGGCCGCGGTGGGGGGATCAGATACGCAGTATTTT,CASSLAAVGGSDTQYF,TRBJ2-3,NA,NA,TRBV5-6
TGTGCCAGCAGCACATTAGCGGGAGGCCACACCGGGGAGCTGTTTTTT,CASSTLAGGHTGELFF,TRBJ2-2,few,TRBD2,TRBV7-6
TGTGCCAGCAGCGACATTCGGGGGGAGAGGGAAGAGACCCAGTACTTC,CASSDIRGEREETQYF,TRBJ2-5,few,TRBD2,TRBV3-1/TRBV3-2
TGTGCCTGGAGTATTGACACACCCAGCTCTGGGGCCAACGTCCTGACTTTC,CAWSIDTPSSGANVLTF,TRBJ2-6,few,NA,TRBV30
TGTGCCAGCAGCCCCCGAGATGAGCAGTTCTTC,CASSPRDEQFF,TRBJ2-1,medium-sized,NA,TRBV28
TGTGCCAGCACCGCCTTTGACACGATGAACACTGAAGCTTTCTTT,CASTAFDTMNTEAFF,TRBJ1-1,NA,NA,TRBV7-2